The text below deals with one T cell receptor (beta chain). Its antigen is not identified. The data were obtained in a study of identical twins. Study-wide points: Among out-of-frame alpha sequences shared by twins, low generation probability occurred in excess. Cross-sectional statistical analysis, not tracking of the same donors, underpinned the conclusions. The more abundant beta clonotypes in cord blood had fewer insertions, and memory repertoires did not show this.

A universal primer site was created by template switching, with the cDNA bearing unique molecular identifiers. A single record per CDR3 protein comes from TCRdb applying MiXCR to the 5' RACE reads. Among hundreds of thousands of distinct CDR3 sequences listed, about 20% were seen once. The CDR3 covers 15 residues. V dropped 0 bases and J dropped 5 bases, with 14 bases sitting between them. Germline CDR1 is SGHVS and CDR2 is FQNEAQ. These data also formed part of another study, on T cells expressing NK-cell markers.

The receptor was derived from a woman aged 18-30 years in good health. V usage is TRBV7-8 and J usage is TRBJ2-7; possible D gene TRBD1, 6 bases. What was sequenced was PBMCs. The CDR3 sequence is CASSLAGRGFHEQYF. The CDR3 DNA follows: TGTGCCAGCAGCTTAGCAGGCAGGGGATTCCACGAGCAGTACTTC.